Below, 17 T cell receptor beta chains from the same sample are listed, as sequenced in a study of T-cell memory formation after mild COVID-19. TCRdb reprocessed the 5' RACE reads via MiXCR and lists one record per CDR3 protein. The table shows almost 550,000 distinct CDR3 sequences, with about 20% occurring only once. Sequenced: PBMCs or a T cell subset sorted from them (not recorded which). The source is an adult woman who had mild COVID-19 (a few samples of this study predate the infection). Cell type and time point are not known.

The CDR3 nucleotides read TGCAGTGCTAGCGCCACGCGGGGTTTCACCGGGGAGCTGTTTTTT. It is translated as CSASATRGFTGELFF. V gene TRBV20-1 combines with J gene TRBJ2-2, with a tentative D call TRBD2 (6 bases). This CDR3 comprises 15 residues. Deletions cut 3 bases from V and 4 bases from J, with 15 bases between. CDR1 and CDR2 (germline): DFQATT, SNEGSKA (reference sequence).

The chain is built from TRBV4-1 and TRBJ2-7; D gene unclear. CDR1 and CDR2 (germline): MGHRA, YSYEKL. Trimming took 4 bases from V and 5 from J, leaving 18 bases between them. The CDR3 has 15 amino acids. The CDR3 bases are TGCGCCAGCAGCCTTTTTTGGCCACTACGGGACGAGCAGTACTTC. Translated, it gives CASSLFWPLRDEQYF.

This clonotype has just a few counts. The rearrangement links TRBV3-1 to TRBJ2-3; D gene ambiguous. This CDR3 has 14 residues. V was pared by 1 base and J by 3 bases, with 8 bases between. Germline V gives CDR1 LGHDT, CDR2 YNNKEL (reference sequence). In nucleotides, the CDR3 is TGTGCCAGCAGCCAAGTACAGAATACAGATACGCAGTATTTT. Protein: CASSQVQNTDTQYF.

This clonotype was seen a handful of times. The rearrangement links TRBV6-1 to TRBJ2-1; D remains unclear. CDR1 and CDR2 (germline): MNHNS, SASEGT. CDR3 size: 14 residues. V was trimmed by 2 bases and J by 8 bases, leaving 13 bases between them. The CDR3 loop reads CASSENQPYYEQFF. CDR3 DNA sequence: TGTGCCAGCAGTGAAAATCAACCATATTATGAGCAGTTCTTC.

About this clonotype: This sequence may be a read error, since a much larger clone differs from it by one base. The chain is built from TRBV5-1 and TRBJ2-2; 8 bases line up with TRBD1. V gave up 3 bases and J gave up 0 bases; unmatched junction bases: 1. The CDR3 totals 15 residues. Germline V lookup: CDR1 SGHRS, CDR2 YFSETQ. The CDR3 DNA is TGCGCCAGCAGCTCACAGGGGGCGAACACCGGGGAGCTGTTTTTT. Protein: CASSSQGANTGELFF.

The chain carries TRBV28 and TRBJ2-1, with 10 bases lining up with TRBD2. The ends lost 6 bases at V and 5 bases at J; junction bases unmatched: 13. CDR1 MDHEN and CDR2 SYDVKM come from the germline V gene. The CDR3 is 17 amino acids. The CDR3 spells CASRRGGAGGLNNEQFF. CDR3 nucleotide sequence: TGTGCCAGCAGGCGGGGGGGAGCGGGAGGGCTGAACAATGAGCAGTTCTTC.

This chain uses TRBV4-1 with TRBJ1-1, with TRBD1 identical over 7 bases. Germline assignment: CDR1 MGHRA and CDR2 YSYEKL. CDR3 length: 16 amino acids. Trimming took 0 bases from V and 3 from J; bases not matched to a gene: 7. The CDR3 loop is CASSQELPGGHTEAFF. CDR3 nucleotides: TGCGCCAGCAGCCAAGAACTCCCAGGGGGTCACACTGAAGCTTTCTTT.

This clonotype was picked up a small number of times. The CDR3 region is CSVEKGPFPYEQYF. In DNA form, the CDR3 reads TGCAGCGTTGAGAAAGGTCCCTTTCCCTACGAGCAGTACTTC. This chain connects TRBV29-1 to TRBJ2-7; D remains unclear. Germline V gene lookup returns CDR1 SQVTM and CDR2 ANQGSEA. V was clipped by 3 bases and J by 2 bases, with 14 bases between them. The CDR3 length is 14 residues.

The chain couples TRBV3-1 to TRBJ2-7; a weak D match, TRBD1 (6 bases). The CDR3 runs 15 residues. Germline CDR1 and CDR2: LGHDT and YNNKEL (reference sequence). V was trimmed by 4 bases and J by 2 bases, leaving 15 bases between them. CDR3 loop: CASSPSRGSTYEQYF. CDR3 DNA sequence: TGTGCCAGCAGCCCCTCCAGGGGTTCGACCTACGAGCAGTACTTC.

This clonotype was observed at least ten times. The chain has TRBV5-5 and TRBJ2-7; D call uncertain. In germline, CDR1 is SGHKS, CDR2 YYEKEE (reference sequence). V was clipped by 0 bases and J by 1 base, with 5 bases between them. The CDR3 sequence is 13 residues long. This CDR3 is CASSLVISYEQYF. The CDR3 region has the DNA TGTGCCAGCAGCTTGGTCATATCCTACGAGCAGTACTTC.

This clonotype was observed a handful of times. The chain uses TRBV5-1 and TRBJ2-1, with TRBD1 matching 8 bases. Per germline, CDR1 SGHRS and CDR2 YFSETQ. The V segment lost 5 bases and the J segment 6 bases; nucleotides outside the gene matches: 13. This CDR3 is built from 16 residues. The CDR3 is CASSPLPSTGANEQFF. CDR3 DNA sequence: TGCGCCAGCAGTCCCTTACCCTCGACAGGGGCCAATGAGCAGTTCTTC.

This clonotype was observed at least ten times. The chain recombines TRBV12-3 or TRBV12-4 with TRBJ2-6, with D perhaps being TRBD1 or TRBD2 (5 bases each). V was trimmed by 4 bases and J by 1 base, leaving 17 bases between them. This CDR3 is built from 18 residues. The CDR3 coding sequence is TGTGCCAGCAGTTCGGGACCTACTAGGGGATCTGGGGCCAACGTCCTGACTTTC. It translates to CASSSGPTRGSGANVLTF.

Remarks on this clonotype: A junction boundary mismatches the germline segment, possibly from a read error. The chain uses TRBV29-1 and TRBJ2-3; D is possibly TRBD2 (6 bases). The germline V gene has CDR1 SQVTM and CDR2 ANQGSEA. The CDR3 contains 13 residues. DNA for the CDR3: TGCAGCGCTGAACCGGGACTTCAAACTACGCAGTATTTT. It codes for CSAEPGLQTTQYF.

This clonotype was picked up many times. The CDR3 region is CASSSTREGQETQYF. The CDR3 nucleotides are TGTGCCAGCAGCTCCACTAGGGAGGGACAAGAGACCCAGTACTTC. This rearrangement joins TRBV7-9 to TRBJ2-5, with 7 bases aligning to TRBD2. V lost 4 bases, J lost 2 bases, and 7 bases stayed unmatched. This CDR3 is 15 amino acids long. Looked up from germline, CDR1 is SEHNR and CDR2 is FQNEAQ (reference sequence).

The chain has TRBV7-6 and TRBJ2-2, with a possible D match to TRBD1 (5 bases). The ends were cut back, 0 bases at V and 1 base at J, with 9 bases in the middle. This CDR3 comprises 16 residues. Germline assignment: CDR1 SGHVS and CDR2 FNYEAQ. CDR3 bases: TGTGCCAGCAGCTTAGCGGGCCAGGGGAACACCGGGGAGCTGTTTTTT. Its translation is CASSLAGQGNTGELFF. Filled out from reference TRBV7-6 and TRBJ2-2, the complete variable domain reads GAGVSQSPRYKVTKRGQDVALRCDPISGHVSLYWYRQALGQGPEFLTYFNYEAQQDKSGLPNDRFSAERPEGSISTLTIQRTEQRDSAMYRCASSLAGQGNTGELFFGEGSRLTVL.

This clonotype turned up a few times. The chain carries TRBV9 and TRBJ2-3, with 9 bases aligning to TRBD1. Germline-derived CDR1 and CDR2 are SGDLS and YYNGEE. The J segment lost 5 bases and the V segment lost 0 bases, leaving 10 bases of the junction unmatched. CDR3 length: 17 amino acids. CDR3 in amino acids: CASSVGGAGTGQDTQYF. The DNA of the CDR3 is TGTGCCAGCAGCGTAGGGGGAGCCGGGACAGGGCAAGATACGCAGTATTTT.

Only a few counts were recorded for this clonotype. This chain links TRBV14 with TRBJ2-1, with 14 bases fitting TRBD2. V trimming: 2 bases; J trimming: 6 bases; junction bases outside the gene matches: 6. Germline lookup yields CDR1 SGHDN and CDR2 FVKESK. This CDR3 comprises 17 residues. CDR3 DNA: TGTGCCAGCAGCCAACCCGGGACTAGCGGGGGACTCAATGAGCAGTTCTTC. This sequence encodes CASSQPGTSGGLNEQFF.